This passage covers 19 T cell receptor beta chains from one sample sequenced in a study of blood T cell repertoires in COVID-19. Some clones are missing from TCRdb's copy, which holds only in-frame ones; the method was immunoSEQ multiplex PCR. The data contain 200,000 to 250,000 clones, around 84% of them seen just once; the ten biggest clones take up under 3.5%. Sequencing was performed on peripheral blood. These receptors all come from a man in his forties or fifties who had recovered from COVID-19.

Note on this clone: A junction end diverges from the germline sequence, so it may reflect a read error. V usage is TRBV10-3 and J usage is TRBJ2-7; 8 bases are shared with TRBD2. This CDR3 comprises 17 residues. In germline, CDR1 is ENHRY, CDR2 SYGVKD. The CDR3 DNA reads as TGTGCCATCAGTCAGTCTCGGACTAGCCAAGATATGAACGAGCAGTACTTC. Protein sequence: CAISQSRTSQDMNEQYF.

The chain has TRBV6-5 and TRBJ1-1; D is ambiguous. CDR1 and CDR2 (germline): MNHEY, SVGAGI. The V gene lost 6 bases and the J gene lost 0 bases, with 11 bases spanning the gap. This CDR3 is 14 amino acids long. The DNA for the CDR3 is TGTGCCAGCAGCCGAGACATTTTGAACACTGAAGCTTTCTTT. Translated, it gives CASSRDILNTEAFF.

The chain combines TRBV27 with TRBJ2-7; D gene uncertain. The CDR3 length is 12 residues. CDR1 and CDR2 from the germline V gene are MNHEY and SMNVEV (reference sequence). Trimming removed 5 bases at V and 0 bases at J, with 5 bases between. In nucleotides, the CDR3 is TGTGCCAGCAGTCGCGGCTCCTACGAGCAGTACTTC. Residues: CASSRGSYEQYF.

The chain recombines TRBV16 with TRBJ2-6, with TRBD1 as a possible D gene (5 bases). With 4 bases removed from V and 0 bases from J, the gap between germline ends came to 16 bases. This CDR3 has 18 amino acids. Germline V gene sequence: CDR1 KGHSY, CDR2 FQNENV. CDR3 sequence: CASSRQKFVRSGANVLTF. The CDR3 coding sequence is TGTGCCAGCAGCCGACAGAAATTCGTCCGCTCTGGGGCCAACGTCCTGACTTTC. Variable domain in full (rest from reference TRBV16 and TRBJ2-6): GEEVAQTPKHLVRGEGQKAKLYCAPIKGHSYVFWYQQVLKNEFKFLISFQNENVFDETGMPKERFSAKCLPNSPCSLEIQATKLEDSAVYFCASSRQKFVRSGANVLTFGAGSRLTVL.

This sequence joins TRBV19 and TRBJ2-3, with TRBD2 identical over 11 bases. The V gene's germline CDR1 is LNHDA and CDR2 SQIVND (reference sequence). The CDR3 is 19 amino acids. Trimming removed 4 bases from V and 4 bases from J; junction bases left unmatched: 16. DNA of the CDR3: TGTGCCAGTAGTACTGGCCGACTAGCGGGACGGGGCGCGGCAGATACGCAGTATTTT. The encoded protein is CASSTGRLAGRGAADTQYF.

The chain uses TRBV16 and TRBJ2-5; 8 bases agree with TRBD2. The length of the CDR3 is 14 residues. Losses at the gene ends were 4 bases for V and 1 base for J; bases not matched to a gene: 2. Per the germline V gene, CDR1 is KGHSY and CDR2 is FQNENV. CDR3 DNA sequence: TGTGCCAGCAGCCGCGGGGGGCTCCAAGAGACCCAGTACTTC. Its translation: CASSRGGLQETQYF.

The rearrangement uses TRBV7-9 and TRBJ2-2; 8 nucleotides agree with TRBD1. The J segment lost 6 bases and the V segment lost 2 bases, leaving 2 bases of the junction unmatched. The CDR3 has 14 amino acids. The V gene's germline CDR1 is SEHNR and CDR2 FQNEAQ (reference sequence). In DNA form, the CDR3 reads TGTGCCAGCAGCTTAACGACAGGGGCCGGGGAGCTGTTTTTT. It yields the protein CASSLTTGAGELFF.

This chain uses TRBV3-1 (or the pseudogene TRBV3-2) with TRBJ2-7, with D possibly matching TRBD1 (5 bases). There are 14 residues in the CDR3. Looked up from germline, CDR1 is LGHDT and CDR2 is YNNKEL (reference sequence). Trimming cost V 0 bases and J 3 bases, with 9 bases left between them. This CDR3 is CASSQDWGRYEQYF. In DNA, the CDR3 is TGTGCCAGCAGCCAAGACTGGGGCCGCTACGAGCAGTACTTC.

About this clone: Other DNA variants within this sample encode the same CDR3. CDR3 nucleotides: TGTGCCAGCAGTTACTCGGGACTAGCTAGCACAGATACGCAGTATTTT. Translation gives CASSYSGLASTDTQYF. The V gene is TRBV6-5, the J gene TRBJ2-3, with 9 nucleotides matching TRBD2. Trimming removed 0 bases from V and 0 bases from J; junction bases left unmatched: 1. Germline V gene sequence: CDR1 MNHEY, CDR2 SVGAGI. This CDR3 comprises 16 residues.

The genes are TRBV18 and TRBJ2-1; D is undetermined. The germline V and J ends were trimmed by 4 bases and 7 bases, with 5 bases remaining between them. Looked up from germline, CDR1 is KGHSH and CDR2 is LQKENI. This CDR3 region has 11 residues. Here the CDR3 DNA reads TGTGCCAGCTCACAACAAAATGAGCAGTTCTTC. Amino acids: CASSQQNEQFF.

This chain links TRBV5-1 with TRBJ1-6; D gene uncertain. The CDR3 covers 14 residues. Trimming left V 1 base short and J 10 bases short, with 12 bases between. Germline CDR1 reads SGHRS; CDR2 reads YFSETQ. The CDR3 reads CASSLLDGYSPLHF. CDR3 coding DNA: TGCGCCAGCAGCTTGCTAGACGGGTACTCACCCCTCCACTTT.

This chain links TRBV7-9 with TRBJ2-7; no clear D gene. Germline CDR1 reads SEHNR; CDR2 reads FQNEAQ (reference sequence). Trimming took 1 base from V and 3 from J, leaving 7 bases between them. This CDR3 is built from 13 residues. DNA of the CDR3: TGTGCCAGCAGCTTAGGAGTTCGCTACGAGCAGTACTTC. The encoded protein is CASSLGVRYEQYF.

The chain uses TRBV6-4 and TRBJ2-3, with D perhaps matching TRBD2 (6 bases). CDR1 and CDR2 from the germline V gene are MRHNA and SNTAGT. This CDR3 is 13 amino acids long. The ends were cut back, 7 bases at V and 6 bases at J, with 14 bases in the middle. This CDR3 is CASTPQEGDTQYF. The CDR3, as DNA: TGTGCCAGCACCCCACAGGAGGGTGATACGCAGTATTTT.

This chain uses TRBV7-9 with TRBJ1-1; no definite D call. This CDR3 has 17 residues. Looked up from germline, CDR1 is SEHNR and CDR2 is FQNEAQ (reference sequence). V was shortened by 5 bases and J by 0 bases, with 19 bases between the two germline ends. CDR3 nucleotides: TGTGCCAGCAGCCCAAGGACCGGGGAGTCTGTGAACACTGAAGCTTTCTTT. The encoded protein is CASSPRTGESVNTEAFF.

This chain uses TRBV28 with TRBJ2-7; TRBD1 matches 8 bases. This CDR3 has 16 residues. Losses at the gene ends were 6 bases for V and 0 bases for J; bases not matched to a gene: 10. CDR1 is MDHEN, CDR2 SYDVKM, per germline. The CDR3 DNA is TGTGCCAGCAGGCCAGCCGGGACAGGAGGCTCCTACGAGCAGTACTTC. It yields the protein CASRPAGTGGSYEQYF.

The chain joins TRBV12-3 or TRBV12-4 to TRBJ2-1, with D maybe TRBD1 (5 bases). The CDR3 consists of 12 residues. The V and J ends lost 3 bases and 13 bases respectively, with 13 bases between them. The CDR3 DNA reads as TGTGCCAGCAGTTTTCAGGGTGTGTATCAGTTCTTC. Translation: CASSFQGVYQFF.

This rearrangement joins TRBV28 to TRBJ1-2; 7 bases map to TRBD1. The CDR3 has 14 amino acids. Germline lookup yields CDR1 MDHEN and CDR2 SYDVKM. The V gene end was trimmed by 5 bases and the J gene end by 3 bases; junction bases not matched to a gene: 6. Here the CDR3 DNA reads TGTGCCAGCAGTCAAAGGGGACAGTACTATGGCTACACCTTC. Translated: CASSQRGQYYGYTF.

This clone was recorded only once. The chain links TRBV21-1 to TRBJ1-4; the DNA was not used to check the table's D call, TRBD1. TRBV21-1 is a pseudogene locus. The length of the CDR3 is 19 residues. The CDR3 loop reads CASSKLGRDRRSPNEKLFF. The CDR3, as DNA: TGTGCCAGCAGCAAATTAGGTCGGGACAGGCGGTCCCCTAATGAAAAACTGTTTTTT.

Of note for this clone: The identical CDR3 is also encoded by other nucleotide sequences in the sample. The gene calls are TRBV28 and TRBJ2-6, with D possibly TRBD2 on 5 matching bases. V was pared by 2 bases and J by 4 bases, with 9 bases between. The CDR3 is made up of 15 amino acids. Germline CDR1 MDHEN, CDR2 SYDVKM. Here the CDR3 reads CASSLRGSGANVLTF. In DNA form, the CDR3 reads TGTGCCAGCAGTTTACGGGGTTCCGGGGCCAACGTCCTGACTTTC.